The rows below give T cell receptor beta chains drawn from one sample of a study of OX40 agonist ivuxolimab in advanced cancers. The table came from immunoSEQ multiplex PCR; TCRdb's copy has only in-frame clones and leaves some out. The repertoire holds 65,000 to 100,000 clones, with around nine tenths as singletons. The sequencing used CD4+ or CD8+ T cells sorted from blood, collected in a trial of the OX40 agonist ivuxolimab. These receptors came from an adult with an advanced solid tumor such as melanoma, head and neck, liver or kidney cancer. CDR3s include the opening cysteine and the closing phenylalanine or tryptophan. Each record gives: J gene, clone size, D gene, V gene, CDR3 DNA, CDR3 protein. D genes are given only for firm matches. Part of the rows lack a size; the others show once, few, many or a class for expanded clones.

TRBJ1-3 | NA | NA | TRBV5-6 | TGTGCCAGCATGGGGAGCTCTGGAAACACCATATATTTT | CASMGSSGNTIYF
TRBJ2-7 | once | TRBD1 | TRBV18 | TGTGCCAGCTCAAAGGGACAGGAATACGAGCAGTACTTC | CASSKGQEYEQYF
TRBJ2-5 | NA | NA | TRBV28 | TGTGCCAGCAGTTGGCAGGGGCAAGAGACCCAGTACTTC | CASSWQGQETQYF
TRBJ2-4 | NA | NA | TRBV9 | TGTGCCAGCAGCGAGCCGCCGGGGATCGGGACCAAAAACATTCAGTACTTC | CASSEPPGIGTKNIQYF
TRBJ1-1 | NA | NA | TRBV28 | TGTGCCAGCAGTTTACCCAGGAACACTGAAGCTTTCTTT | CASSLPRNTEAFF
TRBJ2-5 | NA | TRBD1 | TRBV28 | TGTGCCAGCAGCCCCGGGACAGGGGGATTAGAGACCCAGTACTTC | CASSPGTGGLETQYF
TRBJ1-5 | few | NA | TRBV2 | TGTGCCAGCAGCGGAGGTCTGAGGAATCAGCCCCAGCATTTT | CASSGGLRNQPQHF
TRBJ2-3 | NA | NA | TRBV6-1 | TGTGCCAGCAGTGAAGCATTTCGGGTTACGCAGTATTTT | CASSEAFRVTQYF
TRBJ2-7 | NA | NA | TRBV19 | TGTGCCAGTAGTATCTCGGATAGCAGCTACGAGCAGTACTTC | CASSISDSSYEQYF
TRBJ1-2 | NA | NA | TRBV6-6 | TGTGCCAGCAGACAAACAGGGCCCGGCTACACCTTC | CASRQTGPGYTF
TRBJ1-4 | NA | NA | TRBV19 | TGTGCCAGTACCCACGGAGCAACTAATGAAAAACTGTTTTTT | CASTHGATNEKLFF
TRBJ2-2 | NA | NA | TRBV7-8 | TGTGCCAGCAGCCCGCGGACCCCGAGGGTGAGCGGGGAGCTGTTTTTT | CASSPRTPRVSGELFF
TRBJ1-1 | once | TRBD1 | TRBV2 | TGTGCCAGCAATTACAGGGGGTCCACTGAAGCTTTCTTT | CASNYRGSTEAFF
TRBJ2-7 | few | TRBD1 | TRBV5-6 | TGTGCCAGCAGCTTTAGGGGACAGGCCTACGAGCAGTACTTC | CASSFRGQAYEQYF
TRBJ2-1 | NA | NA | TRBV5-1 | TGCGCCAGCAGCTTGGATGGGCCCCCCTACTCCTACAATGAGCAGTTCTTC | CASSLDGPPYSYNEQFF
TRBJ1-2 | NA | NA | TRBV7-2 | TGTGCCAGCAGCCCCGGTGGAGGGTCTAACTATGGCTACACCTTC | CASSPGGGSNYGYTF
TRBJ2-3 | NA | TRBD2 | TRBV2 | TGTGCCAGCAGACCCAAAGGTTTACTAGCGGGTGGGGCAGATACGCAGTATTTT | CASRPKGLLAGGADTQYF
TRBJ2-7 | NA | TRBD1 | TRBV6-5 | TGTGCCAGCACCTACAGGGGACAGAGCTCCTACGAGCAGTACTTC | CASTYRGQSSYEQYF
TRBJ1-1 | NA | TRBD1 | TRBV7-2 | TGTGCCAGCAGCTCCAACCAGGGGGGCACTGAAGCTTTCTTT | CASSSNQGGTEAFF
TRBJ2-5 | NA | TRBD1 | TRBV23-1 | TGCGCCAGCAGTCCAACAACCTCTGACAGGGGGCAAGGGACCCAGTACTTC | CASSPTTSDRGQGTQYF
TRBJ2-7 | NA | NA | TRBV11-2 | TGTGCCAGCAGCTTGGGGGCCGTCGGCGAGCAGTACTTC | CASSLGAVGEQYF
TRBJ2-3 | NA | TRBD2 | TRBV4-3 | TGCGCCAGCAGCCGGACTAGCGGGAGTGGCACAGATACGCAGTATTTT | CASSRTSGSGTDTQYF
TRBJ1-1 | NA | NA | TRBV30 | TGTGCCTGGGACCCGGGGAGCTATGCTTTCTTT | CAWDPGSYAFF
TRBJ2-2 | NA | NA | TRBV7-3 | TGTGCCAGCAGCTTGGGGGGAACCGGGGAGCTGTTTTTT | CASSLGGTGELFF
TRBJ2-3 | NA | NA | TRBV11-3 | TGTGCCAGCAGCAAGGCTGGAGATACGCAGTATTTT | CASSKAGDTQYF
TRBJ2-3 | NA | TRBD2 | TRBV9 | TGTGCCAGCAGCTCACCCCCGGGACTAGCGGGTGATGATACGCAGTATTTT | CASSSPPGLAGDDTQYF
TRBJ1-2 | NA | TRBD1 | TRBV5-8 | TGTGCCAGCAGCTTGGCCGGGACAGGGGTTTACTATGGCTACACCTTC | CASSLAGTGVYYGYTF
TRBJ2-1 | NA | NA | TRBV7-7 | TGTGCTAGCAGCTTAGTTTCCGGGAGTTACAATGAGCAGTTCTTC | CASSLVSGSYNEQFF
TRBJ2-7 | NA | NA | TRBV7-3 | TGTGCCAGCAGCCTTGGGGCAGGGGCTCTGAACGAGCAGTACTTC | CASSLGAGALNEQYF
TRBJ2-3 | NA | NA | TRBV7-2 | TGTGCCAGCGGAGGACAGTCGGTCGTAGATACGCAGTATTTT | CASGGQSVVDTQYF
TRBJ1-5 | NA | NA | TRBV7-9 | TGTGCCAGCAGCTTAGATGGGACGGTTCAGCCCCAGCATTTT | CASSLDGTVQPQHF
TRBJ1-1 | NA | NA | TRBV9 | TGTGCCAGCAGCGTAGGACAGAGGGGAGAACCTGAAGCTTTCTTT | CASSVGQRGEPEAFF
TRBJ2-2 | NA | NA | TRBV11-2 | TGTGCCAGCAGCTTAGGGGGGCCCGGGGAGCTGTTTTTT | CASSLGGPGELFF
TRBJ1-6 | NA | NA | TRBV5-1 | TGCGCCAGCAGCCTGGGCCAGGGGCATGGTTCACCCCTCCACTTT | CASSLGQGHGSPLHF
TRBJ2-5 | NA | NA | TRBV6-6 | TGTGCCAGCAGTGGGGATGCGGGGATGGGGACCCAGTACTTC | CASSGDAGMGTQYF
TRBJ1-1 | NA | TRBD1 | TRBV5-1 | TGCGCCAGCAGCTTGGCCACGACAGGGGGGGAAGCTTTCTTT | CASSLATTGGEAFF
TRBJ1-3 | NA | TRBD1 | TRBV5-1 | TGCGCCAGCAGCTCCGGACAGGGCTACGGAAACACCATATATTTT | CASSSGQGYGNTIYF
TRBJ1-1 | NA | NA | TRBV7-2 | TGTGCCAGCAGCTTAACAGGGTCGAACACTGAAGCTTTCTTT | CASSLTGSNTEAFF
TRBJ2-1 | NA | TRBD2 | TRBV7-6 | TGTGCCAGCAGCGCGATAAGCGGGAGCTCCTACAATGAGCAGTTCTTC | CASSAISGSSYNEQFF
TRBJ2-1 | NA | TRBD2 | TRBV6-1 | TGTGCCAGCCGACTAGCGGGAAGGAATGAGCAGTTCTTC | CASRLAGRNEQFF
TRBJ2-1 | NA | NA | TRBV10-1 | TGCGCCAGCAGTGCGGTACCGCCGGAGCAGTTCTTC | CASSAVPPEQFF
TRBJ2-1 | NA | TRBD1 | TRBV5-1 | TGCGCCAGCACCCGGGACAGGGACTACAATGAGCAGTTCTTC | CASTRDRDYNEQFF
TRBJ2-1 | NA | NA | TRBV19 | TGTGCCAGTAGTATAGGGGTCCACCTCTACAATGAGCAGTTCTTC | CASSIGVHLYNEQFF
TRBJ2-7 | NA | NA | TRBV6-1 | TGTGCCAGCAGTTCCGGGGCCCCCTACGAGCAGTACTTC | CASSSGAPYEQYF
TRBJ2-1 | NA | NA | TRBV7-2 | TGTGCCAGCAGCTTAGGCTCCTACAATGAGCAGTTCTTC | CASSLGSYNEQFF
TRBJ2-1 | NA | TRBD2 | TRBV10-1 | TGCGCCAGCAGTGAGTCGACCCACACGGGAGGGACTTACAATGAGCAGTTCTTC | CASSESTHTGGTYNEQFF
TRBJ2-5 | once | TRBD2 | TRBV11-3 | TGTGCCAGCAGCCCCGGGGGGGGTCAAGAGACCCAGTACTTC | CASSPGGGQETQYF
TRBJ2-6 | NA | NA | TRBV10-3 | TGTGCCATCAGTCGGGAGTACACTGGGGCCAACGTCCTGACTTTC | CAISREYTGANVLTF
TRBJ2-5 | once | TRBD2 | TRBV7-2 | TGTGCCAGCAGCTTAGCTAGCGGGAGCCTTCTGGAGACCCAGTACTTC | CASSLASGSLLETQYF
TRBJ2-5 | NA | NA | TRBV30 | TGTGCCTGGAGTGTTGGCTCTGAGACCCAGTACTTC | CAWSVGSETQYF